These 6 T cell receptor beta chains came from one sample sequenced in a study of OX40 agonist ivuxolimab in advanced cancers. The protocol was immunoSEQ multiplex PCR, while the TCRdb copy is restricted to in-frame clones and leaves out a portion. Among 14,000 or so clones listed, about 81% were seen once. The sequencing used CD4+ or CD8+ T cells sorted from blood, collected in a trial of the OX40 agonist ivuxolimab. The source is an adult with an advanced solid tumor such as melanoma, head and neck, liver or kidney cancer.

J is TRBJ2-7 and V is TRBV7-8; D might be TRBD1 (5 bases). Trimming removed 5 bases from V and 5 bases from J, with 16 bases in between. CDR3 length equals 14 residues. Germline-derived CDR1 and CDR2 are SGHVS and FQNEAQ. CDR3 sequence (DNA): TGTGCCAGCAGCCACACCCAGGGAACCGACGAGCAGTACTTC. This encodes CASSHTQGTDEQYF.

Here the CDR3 reads CASSLEGSSYNEQFF. DNA of the CDR3: TGCGCCAGCAGCTTGGAGGGGAGCTCCTACAATGAGCAGTTCTTC. The V gene is TRBV5-1, the J gene TRBJ2-1; D is possibly TRBD1 or TRBD2 (5 bases each). The V end was cut by 0 bases, the J end by 0 bases, with 7 bases between. This CDR3 region has 15 residues. Per the germline V gene, CDR1 is SGHRS and CDR2 is YFSETQ.

The chain links TRBV30 to TRBJ2-1; 11 positions match TRBD2. Unmatched junction bases numbered 11, after V lost 0 bases and J lost 7 bases. The CDR3 runs to 17 residues. Germline V gene data show CDR1 as GTSNPN and CDR2 as SVGIG (reference sequence). CDR3 bases: TGTGCCTGGAGTGTCCCGGGACTAGCGGACTCACGGAATGAGCAGTTCTTC. Translation: CAWSVPGLADSRNEQFF.

The V and J genes are TRBV18 and TRBJ2-4, with 8 bases aligning to TRBD1. This CDR3 is built from 20 residues. The germline gives CDR1 KGHSH, CDR2 LQKENI. V was clipped by 1 base and J by 1 base; unmatched bases: 15. The CDR3 nucleotides read TGTGCCAGCTCACCACTCCAGGGGGCGCGTTCTCTGGCCGCCAAAAACATTCAGTACTTC. Amino acids: CASSPLQGARSLAAKNIQYF.

This clone was detected only once. CDR3 sequence reads: CASSQEVAGVTSYNEQFF. As DNA, the CDR3 is TGCGCCAGCAGCCAAGAGGTAGCGGGGGTCACCTCCTACAATGAGCAGTTCTTC. The V call is TRBV4-3, the J call TRBJ2-1; 9 bases agree with TRBD2. CDR1 is LGHNA, CDR2 YSLEER, per germline. With V trimmed by 0 bases and J by 0 bases, 6 bases remained unmatched. This CDR3 contains 18 residues.

This clone was counted a single time. This chain connects TRBV4-1 to TRBJ1-4, with D tentatively TRBD1 (6 bases). Trimming removed 3 bases at V and 2 bases at J, with 10 bases between. This CDR3 is 15 amino acids long. Looked up from germline, CDR1 is MGHRA and CDR2 is YSYEKL. The CDR3 protein is CASSQRQVTNEKLFF. For the CDR3, the DNA is TGCGCCAGCAGCCAGAGACAGGTGACTAATGAAAAACTGTTTTTT.